The 26 T cell receptor beta chains below all came from one sample that was sequenced in a study of a mutant IDH1 vaccine in newly diagnosed glioma. Time point of the sample: week 5, during vaccination. In the vaccine, a single dose held 300 ug of the mutant IDH1 20-mer peptide, along with topical imiquimod. No antigen is known for these receptors. Assay used: immunoSEQ multiplex PCR; TCRdb lists only in-frame clones, some missing. The sample holds roughly 39,000 clones; around three quarters are singletons and the top ten take over 4.5%. Specimen: PBMCs, collected from a glioma patient whose treatment included an IDH1 peptide vaccine. The receptors were gathered from a man aged 35 to 55 with glioma.

V is TRBV6-4 and J is TRBJ2-7; 9 positions match TRBD1. V shed 1 base, J shed 1 base, and the junction held 20 bases outside the gene matches. CDR3 length: 21 amino acids. Germline loops: CDR1 MRHNA, CDR2 SNTAGT. This CDR3 is CASSDWGTGTDEPLGSYEQYF. The CDR3 DNA reads as TGTGCCAGCAGTGACTGGGGGACAGGGACTGACGAGCCCCTTGGATCCTACGAGCAGTACTTC.

This chain joins TRBV4-1 and TRBJ1-1, with TRBD1 as a possible D gene (5 bases). CDR1 and CDR2 from the germline V gene are MGHRA and YSYEKL. V was shortened by 1 base and J by 4 bases, with 16 bases between the two germline ends. CDR3 size: 16 residues. This CDR3 reads CASSQGGAGRATEAFF. As DNA, the CDR3 is TGCGCCAGCAGCCAAGGCGGGGCAGGGCGGGCCACTGAAGCTTTCTTT.

V usage is TRBV5-6 and J usage is TRBJ1-1; 7 nucleotides agree with TRBD1. CDR1 SGHDT and CDR2 YYEEEE come from the germline V gene. CDR3 length equals 14 residues. Unmatched junction bases numbered 9, after V lost 4 bases and J lost 6 bases. Here the CDR3 reads CASSPGQRWAEAFF. CDR3 sequence (DNA): TGTGCCAGCAGCCCGGGACAGCGATGGGCTGAAGCTTTCTTT.

This chain links TRBV21-1 with TRBJ2-7; TRBD1 reflects the table's D call only, with no check against the DNA. TRBV21-1 is a known pseudogene. The CDR3 has 14 residues. The CDR3 protein is CASSTGTGKYEQYF. The CDR3 nucleotides read TGTGCCAGCAGCACGGGGACAGGGAAATACGAGCAGTACTTC.

V is TRBV30 and J is TRBJ2-5, with TRBD1 matching over 7 bases. The CDR3 contains 13 residues. CDR1 GTSNPN and CDR2 SVGIG come from the germline V gene (reference sequence). Unmatched junction bases numbered 8, after V lost 5 bases and J lost 5 bases. CDR3 nucleotides: TGTGCCTGGGACAGGGCCCGGGGCGAGACCCAGTACTTC. Translation gives CAWDRARGETQYF. The full variable domain, with the rest looked up from reference TRBV30 and TRBJ2-5, is SQTIHQWPATLVQPVGSPLSLECTVEGTSNPNLYWYRQAAGRGLQLLFYSVGIGQISSEVPQNLSASRPQDRQFILSSKKLLLSDSGFYLCAWDRARGETQYFGPGTRLLVL.

The V gene is TRBV6-5, the J gene TRBJ1-3; 7 bases are a match to TRBD1. The V gene end was trimmed by 7 bases and the J gene end by 0 bases; junction bases not matched to a gene: 6. The germline CDR1 and CDR2 sequences are MNHEY and SVGAGI. The CDR3 is made up of 15 amino acids. In DNA, the CDR3 is TGTGCCAGCACCAGGGGGGGTCTCTCTGGAAACACCATATATTTT. Translated, it gives CASTRGGLSGNTIYF.

This chain connects TRBV13 to TRBJ2-5; 14 positions match TRBD2. Germline assignment: CDR1 PRHDT and CDR2 FYEKMQ (reference sequence). J was trimmed by 3 bases and V by 4 bases; bases with no gene match: 13. The CDR3 has 19 amino acids. The CDR3 DNA follows: TGTGCCAGCAGCTCGTACTACGGACGGGGACTAGCGGGGGAAGAGACCCAGTACTTC. Translated, it gives CASSSYYGRGLAGEETQYF.

J is TRBJ1-2 and V is TRBV15; D unresolved. The V gene lost 1 base and the J gene lost 4 bases, with 13 bases spanning the gap. Per germline, CDR1 LNHNV and CDR2 YYDKDF (reference sequence). The CDR3 is 15 residues long. CDR3 amino acids: CATSRVFQLSYGYTF. In DNA, the CDR3 is TGTGCCACCAGCAGAGTTTTTCAGCTTTCCTATGGCTACACCTTC.

The rearrangement uses TRBV13 and TRBJ2-5, with 9 bases identical to TRBD2. Trimming at V came to 7 bases and at J to 4 bases, leaving 7 bases not matched to a gene. The CDR3 is 14 residues long. Germline-derived CDR1 and CDR2 are PRHDT and FYEKMQ (reference sequence). Here the CDR3 DNA reads TGTGCCAGCAAATTCGCGGGGGGGGGAGAGACCCAGTACTTC. Translating it yields CASKFAGGGETQYF. Based on the CDR3 plus reference TRBV13 and TRBJ2-5, the full variable domain is AAGVIQSPRHLIKEKRETATLKCYPIPRHDTVYWYQQGPGQDPQFLISFYEKMQSDKGSIPDRFSAQQFSDYHSELNMSSLELGDSALYFCASKFAGGGETQYFGPGTRLLVL.

The chain links TRBV6-5 to TRBJ2-7, with D perhaps being TRBD1 or TRBD2 (7 bases each). Germline V gene sequence: CDR1 MNHEY, CDR2 SVGAGI. V was trimmed by 8 bases and J by 0 bases, leaving 14 bases between them. This CDR3 is built from 14 residues. The CDR3 DNA reads as TGTGCCAGCGGGGGGGACAGCCGCTCCTACGAGCAGTACTTC. It codes for CASGGDSRSYEQYF.

The chain has TRBV13 and TRBJ2-1, with D possibly matching TRBD2 (6 bases). V gave up 6 bases and J gave up 8 bases, with 8 bases separating them. The CDR3 totals 11 residues. The germline V gene has CDR1 PRHDT and CDR2 FYEKMQ (reference sequence). Here the CDR3 reads CASSTSHEQFF. CDR3 nucleotides: TGTGCCAGCAGTACTAGCCATGAGCAGTTCTTC.

This chain joins TRBV6-5 and TRBJ1-2; D is unclear. The V end was cut by 8 bases, the J end by 4 bases, with 20 bases between. Germline assignment: CDR1 MNHEY and CDR2 SVGAGI. This CDR3 is built from 15 residues. The CDR3 nucleotides read TGTGCCAGCCGCAGCGCCCGAGAAGGGATCTATGGCTACACCTTC. Its translation: CASRSAREGIYGYTF.

The gene calls are TRBV19 and TRBJ2-1; possible D gene TRBD1, 5 bases. With 3 bases removed from V and 0 bases from J, the gap between germline ends came to 9 bases. Germline V lookup: CDR1 LNHDA, CDR2 SQIVND (reference sequence). CDR3 length equals 15 residues. In DNA, the CDR3 is TGTGCCAGTAGTATGCAGGGTCGCTCCTACAATGAGCAGTTCTTC. Protein product: CASSMQGRSYNEQFF.

This chain connects TRBV7-9 to TRBJ1-4; 8 bases align to TRBD1. CDR1 and CDR2 (germline): SEHNR, FQNEAQ (reference sequence). The V gene end was trimmed by 9 bases and the J gene end by 7 bases; junction bases not matched to a gene: 10. CDR3 length equals 14 residues. Written as DNA, the CDR3 is TGTGCCAGGGGAGACAGGGGAAAGGGTGAAAAACTGTTTTTT. Translated, it gives CARGDRGKGEKLFF.

The V call is TRBV6-6, the J call TRBJ2-1; perhaps TRBD1 as D (5 bases). V lost 5 bases and J 9 bases, leaving 17 bases between the germline ends. CDR1 MNHNY and CDR2 SVGAGI come from the germline V gene (reference sequence). The CDR3 covers 14 residues. CDR3 nucleotide sequence: TGTGCCAGCAGTCGATCGACAGCGTTGACTGAGCAGTTCTTC. This gives the protein CASSRSTALTEQFF.

The genes are TRBV18 and TRBJ1-1; D possibly corresponds to TRBD1 (5 bases). The CDR3 sequence is 13 residues long. Germline V gene lookup returns CDR1 KGHSH and CDR2 LQKENI. V lost 7 bases and J 7 bases, leaving 16 bases between the germline ends. DNA for the CDR3: TGTGCCAGCTTCGCTGGGGGTACGGGTGAAGCTTTCTTT. Protein sequence: CASFAGGTGEAFF.

The V and J genes are TRBV27 and TRBJ2-7; 10 bases map to TRBD2. This CDR3 region has 15 residues. Germline V CDR1 and CDR2: MNHEY, SMNVEV (reference sequence). V lost 6 bases to trimming and J lost 1 base; unmatched junction nucleotides: 6. CDR3 amino acids: CASRTSAGGSYEQYF. As DNA, the CDR3 is TGTGCCAGCAGAACATCAGCGGGGGGGTCCTACGAGCAGTACTTC.

This clone came up a few times. The gene calls are TRBV5-1 and TRBJ2-7; D perhaps matches TRBD1 (5 bases). CDR1 and CDR2 (germline): SGHRS, YFSETQ. Trimming pared 0 bases from V and 3 bases from J, leaving 16 bases between. The CDR3 sequence is 16 residues long. The CDR3 DNA is TGCGCCAGCAGCTTGGGCCCCCCTTCCCAGGGCTACGAGCAGTACTTC. Encoded protein: CASSLGPPSQGYEQYF.

A single count supports this clone. The rearrangement links TRBV4-1 to TRBJ2-1; 8 nucleotides match TRBD2. Unmatched junction bases numbered 12, after V lost 3 bases and J lost 2 bases. Germline CDR1 reads MGHRA; CDR2 reads YSYEKL. The CDR3 has 18 amino acids. The CDR3 spells CASSQGFLTRGAYNEQFF. The DNA of the CDR3 is TGCGCCAGCAGCCAGGGTTTCTTGACGCGGGGGGCCTACAATGAGCAGTTCTTC.

The CDR3 DNA is TGTGCCAGCAGCGGGGGCCCTGGGACCACGTATGGCTACACCTTC. Amino acids: CASSGGPGTTYGYTF. The chain carries TRBV7-2 and TRBJ1-2; possible D gene TRBD1, 6 bases. Trimming took 5 bases from V and 5 from J, leaving 18 bases between them. The CDR3 spans 15 residues. Germline V gene data show CDR1 as SGHTA and CDR2 as FQGNSA.

V and J are TRBV29-1 and TRBJ1-2, with D tentatively TRBD1 (5 bases). The CDR3 runs 18 residues. CDR1 SQVTM and CDR2 ANQGSEA come from the germline V gene. Trimming took off 0 bases at V and 5 bases at J, with 25 bases between the two ends. CDR3 bases: TGCAGCGTTGAAGAACCAGGGACGGGCTTCAGTGGGAGGTATGGCTACACCTTC. Protein sequence: CSVEEPGTGFSGRYGYTF.

The chain has TRBV2 and TRBJ1-2, with TRBD1 as a possible D gene (6 bases). CDR1 SNHLY and CDR2 FYNNEI come from the germline V gene. Trimming took off 5 bases at V and 8 bases at J, with 15 bases between the two ends. The CDR3 has 13 amino acids. In nucleotides, the CDR3 is TGTGCCAGCAGTCTCCAGGGGTTGGGAGGCTACACCTTC. This translates into CASSLQGLGGYTF.

The chain is built from TRBV9 and TRBJ2-3, with 7 bases aligning to TRBD1. There are 14 residues in the CDR3. J lost 4 bases, V lost 1 base, and 3 bases had no gene match. Germline CDR1 SGDLS, CDR2 YYNGEE. The CDR3 here is CASSVRGQADTQYF. The CDR3 DNA sequence: TGTGCCAGCAGCGTAAGGGGGCAGGCAGATACGCAGTATTTT.

This sequence joins TRBV6-5 and TRBJ2-3; TRBD2 aligns across 8 bases. CDR3 size: 13 residues. From germline, CDR1 is MNHEY and CDR2 SVGAGI. J lost 3 bases, V lost 10 bases, and 6 bases had no gene match. CDR3 nucleotides: TGTGCCATTCGGGGGGGGCCTACAGATACGCAGTATTTT. This gives the protein CAIRGGPTDTQYF.

This rearrangement joins TRBV18 to TRBJ1-4, with 12 positions matching TRBD1. Germline lookup yields CDR1 KGHSH and CDR2 LQKENI. CDR3 length equals 14 residues. With 6 bases clipped from V and 10 bases from J, the junction kept 6 bases outside the gene matches. The CDR3 region has the DNA TGTGCCAGCTCCCAGGGACAGGGGGCCGGAAAACTGTTTTTT. Encoded protein: CASSQGQGAGKLFF. The full variable domain, completed using reference TRBV18 and TRBJ1-4, is NAGVMQNPRHLVRRRGQEARLRCSPMKGHSHVYWYRQLPEEGLKFMVYLQKENIIDESGMPKERFSAEFPKEGPSILRIQQVVRGDSAAYFCASSQGQGAGKLFFGSGTQLSVL.

This clone was counted once. The rearrangement uses TRBV30 and TRBJ2-7; D ambiguous. CDR1 and CDR2 from the germline V gene are GTSNPN and SVGIG (reference sequence). This CDR3 has 12 amino acids. V dropped 0 bases and J dropped 4 bases, with 7 bases sitting between them. CDR3 sequence reads: CAWSVGSYEQYF. The CDR3 nucleotides read TGTGCCTGGAGTGTAGGGTCTTACGAGCAGTACTTC.